Below are 7 T cell receptor beta chains sequenced from a single sample in a study of blood T cells in healthy people across ages. With a J-beta primer mix and a sample-barcoded 5' primer, a second PCR ran roughly 6 to 12 cycles. Each CDR3 protein is one row after TCRdb ran MiXCR on the 5' RACE reads. The sample records roughly 900,000 distinct CDR3 sequences, about 28% being singletons. The sequencing sample was made of blood. The receptors derive from a woman of 80 years or more in good health.

In this sample, this clonotype turned up a few times. The chain couples TRBV18 to TRBJ2-1; the D gene could be TRBD1 or TRBD2 (6 bases each). The CDR3 is made up of 15 amino acids. Looked up from germline, CDR1 is KGHSH and CDR2 is LQKENI. Trimming removed 6 bases at V and 5 bases at J, with 17 bases between. The DNA of the CDR3 is TGTGCCAGCTCCCCTTCACGGGGGACAAACAATGAGCAGTTCTTC. As protein: CASSPSRGTNNEQFF.

About this clonotype itself: A much bigger clone sits one base away, suggesting this may be a read error. The chain couples TRBV9 to TRBJ2-7, with D possibly called TRBD1 or TRBD2 (5 bases each). V lost 1 base, J lost 7 bases, and 15 bases lay in between. CDR3 size: 14 residues. Per the germline V gene, CDR1 is SGDLS and CDR2 is YYNGEE. CDR3 DNA sequence: TGTGCCAGCAGCGTAATACAGGTGGCGGGTGAGCAGTACTTC. It translates to CASSVIQVAGEQYF.

The V call is TRBV27, the J call TRBJ2-7; D gene uncertain. CDR3 size: 15 residues. Germline assignment: CDR1 MNHEY and CDR2 SMNVEV (reference sequence). V was pared by 5 bases and J by 0 bases, with 14 bases between. The CDR3 coding sequence is TGTGCCAGCAGTCCAGACCTAGGTTTCTCCTACGAGCAGTACTTC. Residues: CASSPDLGFSYEQYF.

This clonotype occurred a few times. This sequence joins TRBV28 and TRBJ2-7; TRBD2 might be the D (6 bases). V lost 7 bases to trimming and J lost 0 bases, with 10 bases between them. CDR1 MDHEN and CDR2 SYDVKM come from the germline V gene. The CDR3 length is 13 residues. CDR3 sequence reads: CASMVGGSYEQYF. CDR3 nucleotide sequence: TGTGCCAGCATGGTGGGGGGCTCCTACGAGCAGTACTTC.

The chain has TRBV5-5 and TRBJ1-1; D is uncertain. Germline loops: CDR1 SGHKS, CDR2 YYEKEE (reference sequence). The CDR3 is 13 amino acids. V shed 4 bases and J shed 3 bases, with 10 bases lying between them. The CDR3 region is CASSAVEYTEAFF. The CDR3, as DNA: TGTGCCAGCAGCGCCGTAGAGTACACTGAAGCTTTCTTT.

CDR3 region: CASSLGSFLGGGIYNEQFF. In nucleotides, the CDR3 is TGTGCCAGCAGCTTAGGCTCCTTCCTAGGGGGGGGAATTTACAATGAGCAGTTCTTC. The chain links TRBV13 to TRBJ2-1; weak D call: TRBD2 (7 bases). The CDR3 loop spans 19 amino acids. Germline CDR1 PRHDT, CDR2 FYEKMQ (reference sequence). The V gene lost 0 bases and the J gene lost 4 bases, with 22 bases spanning the gap. Full variable domain (rest looked up from reference TRBV13 and TRBJ2-1): AAGVIQSPRHLIKEKRETATLKCYPIPRHDTVYWYQQGPGQDPQFLISFYEKMQSDKGSIPDRFSAQQFSDYHSELNMSSLELGDSALYFCASSLGSFLGGGIYNEQFFGPGTRLTVL.

There are a few counts of this clonotype. This may be a read error: a much more frequent sequence differs by one nucleotide. The chain recombines TRBV7-2 with TRBJ2-1, with 7 bases that match TRBD1. The CDR3 length is 15 residues. Unmatched junction bases numbered 10, after V lost 1 base and J lost 10 bases. Germline V gives CDR1 SGHTA, CDR2 FQGNSA. The CDR3 sequence is CASSLDRGSSEEQFF. CDR3 bases: TGTGCCAGCAGCTTAGACAGGGGCTCTAGTGAGGAGCAGTTCTTC.